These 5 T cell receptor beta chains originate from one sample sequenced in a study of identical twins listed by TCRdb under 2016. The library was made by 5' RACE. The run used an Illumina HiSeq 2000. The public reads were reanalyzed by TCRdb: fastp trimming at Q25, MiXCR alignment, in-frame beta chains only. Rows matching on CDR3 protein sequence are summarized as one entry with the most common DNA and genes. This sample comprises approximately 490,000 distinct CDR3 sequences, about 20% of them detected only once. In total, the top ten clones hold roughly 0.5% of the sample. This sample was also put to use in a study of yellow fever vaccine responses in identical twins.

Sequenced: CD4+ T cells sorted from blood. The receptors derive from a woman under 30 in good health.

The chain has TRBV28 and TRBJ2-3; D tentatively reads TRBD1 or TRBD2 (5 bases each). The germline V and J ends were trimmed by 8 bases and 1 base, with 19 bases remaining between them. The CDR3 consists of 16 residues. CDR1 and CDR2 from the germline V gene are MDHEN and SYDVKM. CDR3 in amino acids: CASPPMWGPGTDTQYF. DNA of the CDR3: TGTGCCAGCCCACCCATGTGGGGACCTGGCACAGATACGCAGTATTTT. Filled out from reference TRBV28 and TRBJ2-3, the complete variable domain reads DVKVTQSSRYLVKRTGEKVFLECVQDMDHENMFWYRQDPGLGLRLIYFSYDVKMKEKGDIPEGYSVSREKKERFSLILESASTNQTSMYLCASPPMWGPGTDTQYFGPGTRLTVL.

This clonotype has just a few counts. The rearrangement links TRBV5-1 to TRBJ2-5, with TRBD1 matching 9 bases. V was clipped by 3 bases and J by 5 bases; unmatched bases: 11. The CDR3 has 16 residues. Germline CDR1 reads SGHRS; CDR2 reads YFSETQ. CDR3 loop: CASSWRTTGGVETQYF. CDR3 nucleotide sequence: TGCGCCAGCAGCTGGAGAACGACAGGGGGAGTGGAGACCCAGTACTTC.

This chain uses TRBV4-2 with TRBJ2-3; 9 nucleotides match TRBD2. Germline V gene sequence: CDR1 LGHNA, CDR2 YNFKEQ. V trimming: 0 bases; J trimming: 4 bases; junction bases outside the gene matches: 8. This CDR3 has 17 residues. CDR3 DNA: TGTGCCAGCAGCCAAGAAAAGATAGCGGGAGACGCAGATACGCAGTATTTT. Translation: CASSQEKIAGDADTQYF.

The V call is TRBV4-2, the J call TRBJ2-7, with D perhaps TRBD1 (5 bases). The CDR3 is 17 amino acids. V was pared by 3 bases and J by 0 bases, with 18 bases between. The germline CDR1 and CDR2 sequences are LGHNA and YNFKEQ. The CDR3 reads CASSQDLLGASSYEQYF. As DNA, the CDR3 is TGTGCCAGCAGCCAGGACCTACTTGGGGCGAGCTCCTACGAGCAGTACTTC.

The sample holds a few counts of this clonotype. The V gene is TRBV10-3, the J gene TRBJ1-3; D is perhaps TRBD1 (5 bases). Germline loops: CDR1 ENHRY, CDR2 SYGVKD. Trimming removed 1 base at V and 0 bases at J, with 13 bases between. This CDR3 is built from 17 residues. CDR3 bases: TGTGCCATCAGTGAGTTTAATCCGGGACCCTCTGGAAACACCATATATTTT. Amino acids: CAISEFNPGPSGNTIYF.